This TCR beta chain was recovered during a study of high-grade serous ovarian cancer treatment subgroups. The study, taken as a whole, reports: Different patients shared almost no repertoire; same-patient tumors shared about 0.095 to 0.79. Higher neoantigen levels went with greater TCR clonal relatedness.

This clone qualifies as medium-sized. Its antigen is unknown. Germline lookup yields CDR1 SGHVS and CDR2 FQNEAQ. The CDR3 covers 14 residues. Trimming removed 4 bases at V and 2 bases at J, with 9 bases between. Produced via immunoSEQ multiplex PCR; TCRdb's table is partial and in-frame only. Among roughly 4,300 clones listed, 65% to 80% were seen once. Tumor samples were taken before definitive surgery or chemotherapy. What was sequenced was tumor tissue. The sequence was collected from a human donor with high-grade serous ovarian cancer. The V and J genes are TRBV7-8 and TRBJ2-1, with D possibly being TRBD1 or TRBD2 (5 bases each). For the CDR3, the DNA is TGTGCCAGCAGCTACCTGGGACCCTACAATGAGCAGTTCTTC. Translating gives CASSYLGPYNEQFF.